This is a list of T cell receptor beta chains from one sample in a study of CD8 T cells in Susac syndrome. TCRdb re-analysed the immunoSEQ multiplex PCR reads in MiXCR, keeping a single row per CDR3 protein. The sample consists of roughly 190,000 distinct CDR3 sequences, approximately 93% of them appearing once. Sequencing was done on a sample of CD4+ T cells from PBMCs. Every receptor here comes from a human donor in good health. Both conserved end residues are part of each CDR3. Not every row has a clone size; where given, it reads once, few, many or a size class.

CDR3 protein	V gene	clone size	J gene
CASTATPLADTEAFF	TRBV28	.	TRBJ1-1
CASSPSGGQETQYF	TRBV5-1	.	TRBJ2-5
CANSRTTSSGANVLTF	TRBV5-1	.	TRBJ2-6
CASSQWAVAGGPRPSDTQYF	TRBV3-1	.	TRBJ2-3
CASSSIQGSSSYNEQFF	TRBV7-9	once	TRBJ2-1
CASSYGDRNTEAFF	TRBV5-4	.	TRBJ1-1
CASSWAGGNTVAFF	TRBV12-3/TRBV12-4	.	TRBJ1-1
CASSQRGTEAFF	TRBV3-1	.	TRBJ1-1
CASSQQPLSRSSGIQDTQYF	TRBV5-1	.	TRBJ2-3
CASSPQSWQGSQPQHF	TRBV7-2	.	TRBJ1-5
CASSYTSGVTWGYNEQFF	TRBV6-5	.	TRBJ2-1
CSARKGASGPLNTEAFF	TRBV20-1	.	TRBJ1-1
CATSDLQGKGYNEQFF	TRBV24-1	.	TRBJ2-1
CAWSVSGVYNEQFF	TRBV30	.	TRBJ2-1
CASSPGTAIHNEQFF	TRBV7-9	.	TRBJ2-1
CASSPLNLSIWDKNIQYF	TRBV9	.	TRBJ2-4
CASSPFSGGALQETQYF	TRBV7-9	.	TRBJ2-5
CASRAGTQYF	TRBV2	.	TRBJ2-3
CASSPGTQTEAFF	TRBV5-6	.	TRBJ1-1
CASSPGKTASNTGELFF	TRBV7-9	.	TRBJ2-2
CASSAGTVPSETQYF	TRBV18	.	TRBJ2-5
CASYRQGVHYEQYF	TRBV14	.	TRBJ2-7
CASSLGAGQGDNEQFF	TRBV28	.	TRBJ2-1
CSASRRDGYTF	TRBV20-1	.	TRBJ1-2
CASSPVGPGQSGSGANVLTF	TRBV18	.	TRBJ2-6
CASSDWRGNEQFF	TRBV2	.	TRBJ2-1
CASSLESRSPLHF	TRBV14	once	TRBJ1-6
CASSFSITEAFF	TRBV7-2	.	TRBJ1-1
CASSLAGGGYNEQFF	TRBV5-1	.	TRBJ2-1
CASSSTADNGYTF	TRBV18	.	TRBJ1-2
CAISPTASYEQYF	TRBV10-3	once	TRBJ2-7
CASSQASVGQPQHF	TRBV3-1	.	TRBJ1-5
CASSQIRHSETYEQYF	TRBV25-1	.	TRBJ2-7
CASSEGSYNSPLHF	TRBV9	.	TRBJ1-6
CATARGGTDTQYF	TRBV18	.	TRBJ2-3
CASSSRGRDSPLHF	TRBV5-1	.	TRBJ1-6
CASSLPDPLGAYEQYF	TRBV7-9	.	TRBJ2-7
CASVQGARTNSPLHF	TRBV19	.	TRBJ1-6
CASSPPSLEAFF	TRBV5-1	.	TRBJ1-1
CASSSGTGHGELFF	TRBV19	once	TRBJ2-2
CASRQQGLAGGDEQFF	TRBV28	.	TRBJ2-1
CSVPRGQETQYF	TRBV29-1	once	TRBJ2-5
CATWTGEALNYGYTF	TRBV27	few	TRBJ1-2